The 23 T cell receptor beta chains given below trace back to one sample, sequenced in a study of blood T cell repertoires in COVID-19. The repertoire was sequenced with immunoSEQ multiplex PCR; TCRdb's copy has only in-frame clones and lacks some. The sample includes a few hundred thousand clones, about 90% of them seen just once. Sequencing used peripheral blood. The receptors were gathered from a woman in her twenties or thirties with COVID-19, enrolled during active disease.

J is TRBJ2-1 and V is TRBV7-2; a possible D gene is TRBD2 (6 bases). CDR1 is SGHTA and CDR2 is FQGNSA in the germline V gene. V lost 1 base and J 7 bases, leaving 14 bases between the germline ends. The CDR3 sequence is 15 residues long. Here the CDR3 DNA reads TGTGCCAGCAGCTTAGTATGGACTAAACCTAATGAGCAGTTCTTC. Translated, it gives CASSLVWTKPNEQFF.

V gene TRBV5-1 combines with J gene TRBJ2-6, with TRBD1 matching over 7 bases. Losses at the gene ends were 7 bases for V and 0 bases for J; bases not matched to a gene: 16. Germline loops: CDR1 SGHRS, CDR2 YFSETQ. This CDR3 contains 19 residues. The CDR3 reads CASRRQGTNLYSGANVLTF. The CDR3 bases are TGCGCCAGCCGGCGACAGGGAACTAACTTATACTCTGGGGCCAACGTCCTGACTTTC.

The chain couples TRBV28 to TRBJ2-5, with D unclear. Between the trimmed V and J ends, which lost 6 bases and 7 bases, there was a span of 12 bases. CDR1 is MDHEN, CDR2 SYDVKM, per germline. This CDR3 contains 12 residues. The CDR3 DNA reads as TGTGCCAGCAGGGAGCCGGCCGGGACCCAGTACTTC. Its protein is CASREPAGTQYF. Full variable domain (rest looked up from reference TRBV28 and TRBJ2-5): DVKVTQSSRYLVKRTGEKVFLECVQDMDHENMFWYRQDPGLGLRLIYFSYDVKMKEKGDIPEGYSVSREKKERFSLILESASTNQTSMYLCASREPAGTQYFGPGTRLLVL.

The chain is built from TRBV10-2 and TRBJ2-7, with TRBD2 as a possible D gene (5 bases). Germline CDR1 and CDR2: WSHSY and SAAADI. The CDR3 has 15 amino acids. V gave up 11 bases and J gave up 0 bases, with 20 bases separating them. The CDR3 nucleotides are TGCGCCGCAAAAGGTTCGGGGTCTTCCTCCTACGAGCAGTACTTC. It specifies CAAKGSGSSSYEQYF.

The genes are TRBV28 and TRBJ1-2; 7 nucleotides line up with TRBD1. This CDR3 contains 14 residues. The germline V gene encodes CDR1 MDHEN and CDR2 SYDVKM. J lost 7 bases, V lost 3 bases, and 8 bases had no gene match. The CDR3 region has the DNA TGTGCCAGCAGTTTTACCGACAGGGTTGGTGGCTACACCTTC. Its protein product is CASSFTDRVGGYTF.

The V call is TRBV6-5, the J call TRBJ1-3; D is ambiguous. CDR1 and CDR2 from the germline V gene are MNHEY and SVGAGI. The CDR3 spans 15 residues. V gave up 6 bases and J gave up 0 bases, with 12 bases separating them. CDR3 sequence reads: CASRVHPGSGNTIYF. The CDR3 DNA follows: TGTGCCAGCAGAGTTCATCCCGGCTCTGGAAACACCATATATTTT.

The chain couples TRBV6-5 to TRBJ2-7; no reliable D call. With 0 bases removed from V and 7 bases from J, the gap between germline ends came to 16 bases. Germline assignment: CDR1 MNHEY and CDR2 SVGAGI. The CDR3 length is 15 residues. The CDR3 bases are TGTGCCAGCAGTTACTCGAGTGGAGTAGTTGGGGAGCAGTACTTC. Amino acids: CASSYSSGVVGEQYF.

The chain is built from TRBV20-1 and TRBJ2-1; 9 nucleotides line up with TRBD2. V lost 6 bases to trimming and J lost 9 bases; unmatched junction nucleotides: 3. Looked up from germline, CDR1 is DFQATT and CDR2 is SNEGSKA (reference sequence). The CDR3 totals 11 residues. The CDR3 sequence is CSAILAGEQFF. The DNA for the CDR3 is TGCAGTGCCATACTAGCGGGTGAGCAGTTCTTC.

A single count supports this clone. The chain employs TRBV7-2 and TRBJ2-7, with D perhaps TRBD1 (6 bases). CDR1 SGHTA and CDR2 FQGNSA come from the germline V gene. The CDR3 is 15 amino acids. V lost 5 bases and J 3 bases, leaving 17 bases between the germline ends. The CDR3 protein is CASSHRQAVVYEQYF. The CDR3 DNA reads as TGTGCCAGCAGCCATAGACAGGCAGTAGTCTACGAGCAGTACTTC.

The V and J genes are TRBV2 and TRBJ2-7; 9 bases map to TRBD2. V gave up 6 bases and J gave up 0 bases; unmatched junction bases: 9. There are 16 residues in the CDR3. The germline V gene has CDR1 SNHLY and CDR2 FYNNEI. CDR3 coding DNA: TGTGCCAGCAGATTACGACTAGCGGCTAGCTCCTACGAGCAGTACTTC. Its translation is CASRLRLAASSYEQYF. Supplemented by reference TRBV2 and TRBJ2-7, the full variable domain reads EPEVTQTPSHQVTQMGQEVILRCVPISNHLYFYWYRQILGQKVEFLVSFYNNEISEKSEIFDDQFSVERPDGSNFTLKIRSTKLEDSAMYFCASRLRLAASSYEQYFGPGTRLTVT.

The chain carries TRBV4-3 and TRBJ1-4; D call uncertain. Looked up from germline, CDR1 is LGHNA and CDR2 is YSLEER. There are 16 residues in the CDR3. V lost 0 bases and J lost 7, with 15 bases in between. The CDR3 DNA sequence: TGCGCCAGCAGCCAAGAAGAGGGAGGTGGTAGTGAAAAACTGTTTTTT. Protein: CASSQEEGGGSEKLFF.

CDR3 loop: CASSLLTRRHTIYF. Written as DNA, the CDR3 is TGCGCCAGCAGCCTACTGACCCGGCGGCACACCATATATTTT. The chain couples TRBV5-1 to TRBJ1-3; D not certain. CDR1 is SGHRS and CDR2 is YFSETQ in the germline V gene. CDR3 length equals 14 residues. V was shortened by 4 bases and J by 8 bases, with 16 bases between the two germline ends.

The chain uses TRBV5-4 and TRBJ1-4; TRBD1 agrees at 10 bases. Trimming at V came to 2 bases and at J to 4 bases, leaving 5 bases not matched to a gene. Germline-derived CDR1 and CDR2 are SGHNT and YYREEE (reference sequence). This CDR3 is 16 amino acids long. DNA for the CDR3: TGTGCCAGCAGCTTCAGACAGGGGGCCGGTAATGAAAAACTGTTTTTT. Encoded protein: CASSFRQGAGNEKLFF.

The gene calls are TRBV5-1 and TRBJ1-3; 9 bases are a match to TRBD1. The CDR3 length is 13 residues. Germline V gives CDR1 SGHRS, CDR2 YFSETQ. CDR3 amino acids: CAGRQGAGNTIYF. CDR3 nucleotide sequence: TGCGCAGGGAGACAGGGGGCTGGAAACACCATATATTTT. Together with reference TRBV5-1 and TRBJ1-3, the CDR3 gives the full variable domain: KAGVTQTPRYLIKTRGQQVTLSCSPISGHRSVSWYQQTPGQGLQFLFEYFSETQRNKGNFPGRFSGRQFSNSRSEMNVSTLELGDSALYLCAGRQGAGNTIYFGEGSWLTVV.

CDR3 in amino acids: CASSSQGHSYEQYF. As DNA, the CDR3 is TGTGCCAGCAGTTCCCAGGGACACTCCTACGAGCAGTACTTC. V and J are TRBV28 and TRBJ2-7; D might be TRBD1 (6 bases). This CDR3 region has 14 residues. The germline gives CDR1 MDHEN, CDR2 SYDVKM. The V end lost 4 bases, the J end lost 0 bases, and 10 bases lay between the germline ends.

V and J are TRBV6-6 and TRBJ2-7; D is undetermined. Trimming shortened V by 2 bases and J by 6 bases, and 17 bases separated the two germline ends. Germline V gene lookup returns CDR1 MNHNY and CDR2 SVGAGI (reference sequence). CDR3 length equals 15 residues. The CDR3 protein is CASSYETRSPTEQYF. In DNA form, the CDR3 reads TGTGCCAGCAGTTACGAAACGAGGTCCCCTACCGAGCAGTACTTC.

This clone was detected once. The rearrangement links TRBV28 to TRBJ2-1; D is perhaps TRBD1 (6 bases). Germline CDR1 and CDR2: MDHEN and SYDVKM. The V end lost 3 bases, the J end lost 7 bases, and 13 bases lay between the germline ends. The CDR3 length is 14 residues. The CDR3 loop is CASSFGRGTNEQFF. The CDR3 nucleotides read TGTGCCAGCAGTTTCGGCAGGGGCACGAATGAGCAGTTCTTC.

This chain's CDR3 is CASSSTTGRYEQYF. Written as DNA, the CDR3 is TGTGCCAGCAGCTCAACAACAGGGAGATACGAGCAGTACTTC. V gene TRBV7-9 combines with J gene TRBJ2-7, with D perhaps matching TRBD1 (6 bases). CDR3 length: 14 residues. Germline assignment: CDR1 SEHNR and CDR2 FQNEAQ (reference sequence). The ends were cut back, 4 bases at V and 4 bases at J, with 14 bases in the middle.

The CDR3 loop is CASSYKTSLHHEQYF. CDR3 nucleotide sequence: TGTGCCAGCAGTTACAAAACTAGTCTTCACCACGAGCAGTACTTC. V usage is TRBV6-5 and J usage is TRBJ2-7; TRBD2 might be the D (5 bases). The V gene lost 2 bases and the J gene lost 5 bases, with 16 bases spanning the gap. The length of the CDR3 is 15 residues. Germline V lookup: CDR1 MNHEY, CDR2 SVGAGI.

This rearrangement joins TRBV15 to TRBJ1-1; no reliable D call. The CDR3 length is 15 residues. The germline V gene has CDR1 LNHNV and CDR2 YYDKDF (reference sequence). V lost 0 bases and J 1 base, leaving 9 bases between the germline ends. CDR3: CATSRDGPGNTEAFF. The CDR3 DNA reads TGTGCCACCAGCAGAGATGGTCCAGGGAACACTGAAGCTTTCTTT.

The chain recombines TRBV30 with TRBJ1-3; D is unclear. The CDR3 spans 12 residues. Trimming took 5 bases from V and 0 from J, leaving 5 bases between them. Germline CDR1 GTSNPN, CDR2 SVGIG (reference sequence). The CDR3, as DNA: TGTGCCTGGGGCGGCTCTGGAAACACCATATATTTT. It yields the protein CAWGGSGNTIYF.

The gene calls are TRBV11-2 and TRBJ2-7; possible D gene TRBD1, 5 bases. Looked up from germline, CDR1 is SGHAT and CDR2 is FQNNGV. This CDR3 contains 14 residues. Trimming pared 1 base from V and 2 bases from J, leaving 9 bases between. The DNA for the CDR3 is TGTGCCAGCAGCTTAGTAGGGGTGGCCTACGAGCAGTACTTC. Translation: CASSLVGVAYEQYF.

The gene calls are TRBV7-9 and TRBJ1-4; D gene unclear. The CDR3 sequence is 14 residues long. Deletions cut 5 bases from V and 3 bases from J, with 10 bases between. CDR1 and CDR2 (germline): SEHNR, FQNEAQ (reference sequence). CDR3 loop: CASSAPESNEKLFF. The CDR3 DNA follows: TGTGCCAGCAGCGCCCCCGAGTCTAATGAAAAACTGTTTTTT.